The 11 T cell receptor beta chains listed next were all sequenced from one sample in a study of blood T cell repertoires in COVID-19. Sequencing was performed with immunoSEQ multiplex PCR; in TCRdb, only in-frame clones are kept and a portion is missing. Here the sample spans about 130,000 clones, less than 90% being singletons. Sequencing was carried out using peripheral blood. These receptors were obtained from a man in his 70s with acute or convalescent COVID-19.

The rearrangement links TRBV12-3 or TRBV12-4 to TRBJ1-2; tentatively, D is TRBD1 (5 bases). The length of the CDR3 is 12 residues. Trimming left V 7 bases short and J 7 bases short, with 13 bases between. CDR3 region: CASTVGGLGYTF. CDR3 DNA: TGTGCCAGCACCGTGGGGGGACTTGGCTACACCTTC.

This clone appeared a few times. The V and J genes are TRBV20-1 and TRBJ1-5, with D tentatively TRBD1 (6 bases). There are 14 residues in the CDR3. The ends were cut back, 3 bases at V and 6 bases at J, with 15 bases in the middle. Germline lookup yields CDR1 DFQATT and CDR2 SNEGSKA (reference sequence). This CDR3 is CSASTGTGAQPQHF. The CDR3 region has the DNA TGCAGTGCTAGTACAGGGACCGGGGCTCAGCCCCAGCATTTT.

This chain connects TRBV6-1 to TRBJ1-4; D uncertain. V was shortened by 3 bases and J by 2 bases, with 7 bases between the two germline ends. Germline V gene sequence: CDR1 MNHNS, CDR2 SASEGT. CDR3 length equals 14 residues. The CDR3 region has the DNA TGTGCCAGCAGTGATATCCAGACTAATGAAAAACTGTTTTTT. The encoded protein is CASSDIQTNEKLFF.

The chain combines TRBV5-1 with TRBJ2-7; maybe TRBD2 (5 bases). V was shortened by 3 bases and J by 0 bases, with 10 bases between the two germline ends. The CDR3 covers 14 residues. CDR1 and CDR2 from the germline V gene are SGHRS and YFSETQ. The CDR3 loop reads CASSSDWNSYEQYF. CDR3 DNA sequence: TGCGCCAGCAGCTCGGACTGGAACTCCTACGAGCAGTACTTC.

V gene TRBV6-4 combines with J gene TRBJ1-6; 11 bases line up with TRBD1. The CDR3 runs 17 residues. Trimming cost V 4 bases and J 7 bases; bases outside gene matches: 9. CDR1 is MRHNA and CDR2 is SNTAGT in the germline V gene. CDR3 in amino acids: CASSVKRGQGENSPLHF. The CDR3 DNA is TGTGCCAGCAGTGTAAAGAGGGGACAGGGGGAAAATTCACCCCTCCACTTT.

This clone was counted a few times. The chain is built from TRBV5-4 and TRBJ2-1; perhaps TRBD1 as D (5 bases). Trimming pared 0 bases from V and 8 bases from J, leaving 15 bases between. The CDR3 has 15 residues. Germline CDR1 SGHNT, CDR2 YYREEE (reference sequence). In nucleotides, the CDR3 is TGTGCCAGCAGCTTGGGTGGGGCCCTTAGGGATGAGCAGTTCTTC. It is translated as CASSLGGALRDEQFF.

This sequence joins TRBV7-9 and TRBJ1-2, with a possible D match to TRBD1 (5 bases). V lost 2 bases and J lost 8, with 15 bases in between. The CDR3 sequence is 14 residues long. Germline V lookup: CDR1 SEHNR, CDR2 FQNEAQ (reference sequence). This CDR3 reads CASSLIRVTQGYTF. The CDR3 coding sequence is TGTGCCAGCAGCTTAATCAGGGTGACACAGGGCTACACCTTC.

Regarding this clone: One end of the junction is discordant with germline, which a read error may explain. The identical CDR3 is also encoded by other nucleotide sequences in the sample. V and J are TRBV6-5 and TRBJ1-2, with D possibly being TRBD1 (6 bases). Germline loops: CDR1 MNHEY, CDR2 SVGAGI. The CDR3 is 13 amino acids. The CDR3: CASSRGTAYGYTF. The CDR3 DNA reads as TGCGCCAGCAGTAGGGGGACCGCCTATGGCTACACCTTC.

The chain's CDR3 is CASNEQGGSPLHF. The CDR3 nucleotides read TGTGCCAGTAATGAGCAGGGGGGTTCACCCCTCCACTTT. This chain uses TRBV19 with TRBJ1-6; 7 positions agree with TRBD1. V dropped 7 bases and J dropped 9; count of bases not matched to a gene: 6. Per germline, CDR1 LNHDA and CDR2 SQIVND (reference sequence). The CDR3 runs to 13 residues. Full variable domain (outside the CDR3, taken from reference TRBV19 and TRBJ1-6): DGGITQSPKYLFRKEGQNVTLSCEQNLNHDAMYWYRQDPGQGLRLIYYSQIVNDFQKGDIAEGYSVSREKKESFPLTVTSAQKNPTAFYLCASNEQGGSPLHFGNGTRLTVT.

The rearrangement links TRBV5-4 to TRBJ1-5; possibly TRBD1 for D (6 bases). The CDR3 has 17 residues. V lost 4 bases to trimming and J lost 3 bases, with 20 bases between them. Germline V gene data show CDR1 as SGHNT and CDR2 as YYREEE (reference sequence). CDR3 nucleotide sequence: TGTGCCAGCAGCGTTAATCCCGGGACACTAGACAATCAGCCCCAGCATTTT. Translation gives CASSVNPGTLDNQPQHF.

V gene TRBV19 combines with J gene TRBJ1-1; possibly TRBD1 for D (6 bases). V lost 6 bases to trimming and J lost 0 bases, with 14 bases between them. Germline lookup yields CDR1 LNHDA and CDR2 SQIVND (reference sequence). The CDR3 covers 15 residues. CDR3 residues: CASRMGAGVNTEAFF. The CDR3 nucleotides are TGTGCCAGTAGAATGGGGGCTGGAGTGAACACTGAAGCTTTCTTT.